This TCR beta chain came from a study of PD-1 blockade in classical Hodgkin lymphoma. Study conclusions and caveats: Reports described newly diagnosed patients as having lower baseline TCR diversity than healthy donors. Undefined causes, possibly disease activity or prior therapy, underlie the repertoire differences.

Trimming pared 1 base from V and 4 bases from J, leaving 1 base between. CDR3 length: 11 amino acids. Germline V gives CDR1 MGHDK, CDR2 SYGVNS. On this clone itself: Its antigen is unidentified.

Relapses following autologous stem cell transplantation were seen in all patients, with brentuximab vedotin exposure varying. Magnetic negative selection was used to purify CD4+ T cells from PBMCs that had been thawed. Responses achieved at best were complete response, partial response or progressive disease. Sequencing was performed with immunoSEQ multiplex PCR; in TCRdb, only in-frame clones are kept and a portion is missing. Found here are over 25,000 clones, 60% to 85% of them singletons; the top ten hold about 2.4%. Sequencing used CD4+ T cells from blood, obtained at baseline. The chain links TRBV25-1 to TRBJ1-2; no clear D. The sequence derives from a human donor with classical Hodgkin lymphoma. CDR3 sequence (DNA): TGTGCCAGCAGTGAATTCTATGGCTACACCTTC. It specifies CASSEFYGYTF.